The 14 T cell receptor beta chains reported below all come from one sample, sequenced in a study of shared clonotypes between healthy human individuals. Measured with immunoSEQ multiplex PCR; TCRdb has only the in-frame clones, and not every one. In the table there are about 450,000 clones, about four fifths of which are singletons. Source material: PBMCs. All receptors come from a woman aged 40 to 55 in good health. Some clones in this sample may be carry-over from other donors' samples.

This chain joins TRBV18 and TRBJ2-5; D gene ambiguous. CDR1 and CDR2 from the germline V gene are KGHSH and LQKENI. The CDR3 extends over 13 amino acids. Trimming left V 3 bases short and J 2 bases short, with 7 bases between. CDR3 in DNA: TGTGCCAGCTCACCTTTGCAGCAAGAGACCCAGTACTTC. It encodes CASSPLQQETQYF.

V is TRBV7-2 and J is TRBJ2-3, with 14 positions matching TRBD2. The CDR3 is 19 residues long. After removal of 2 bases from V and 4 bases from J, the junction contained 11 bases not matched to a gene. Germline CDR1 and CDR2: SGHTA and FQGNSA. The CDR3 coding sequence is TGTGCCAGCAGCTTAAGGAAGACTAGCGGGAGGGCCGGCCCAGATACGCAGTATTTT. Translation: CASSLRKTSGRAGPDTQYF.

This chain links TRBV28 with TRBJ2-7, with a possible D match to TRBD2 (5 bases). Trimming took 7 bases from V and 1 from J, leaving 14 bases between them. Germline assignment: CDR1 MDHEN and CDR2 SYDVKM. This CDR3 region has 14 residues. This CDR3 reads CASTHPGESYEQYF. The CDR3, as DNA: TGTGCCAGCACTCATCCCGGGGAATCCTACGAGCAGTACTTC.

The chain has TRBV7-2 and TRBJ2-2; 10 bases agree with TRBD1. Germline CDR1 SGHTA, CDR2 FQGNSA. There are 16 residues in the CDR3. V lost 5 bases to trimming and J lost 4 bases; unmatched junction nucleotides: 7. The CDR3 spells CASSPPRTGGTGELFF. In DNA form, the CDR3 reads TGTGCCAGCAGCCCTCCCCGGACAGGGGGCACCGGGGAGCTGTTTTTT.

Worth noting for this clone: A read error may produce the germline difference seen at one junction end. The genes are TRBV28 and TRBJ1-4; 8 positions agree with TRBD1. Looked up from germline, CDR1 is MDHEN and CDR2 is SYDVKM. The CDR3 extends over 12 amino acids. The CDR3 coding sequence is TGTGCCAGCAGTGTGCAAGCCCGGGACAGGACATTT. Translated, it gives CASSVQARDRTF.

The sample holds a few counts of this clone. Here the CDR3 DNA reads TGTGCCACCAGCAGAGATGGAGGGGGCGGTGGCACTGAAGCTTTCTTT. It is translated as CATSRDGGGGGTEAFF. The V and J genes are TRBV15 and TRBJ1-1; 7 nucleotides line up with TRBD1. The CDR3 length is 16 residues. The V gene's germline CDR1 is LNHNV and CDR2 YYDKDF (reference sequence). The trim removed 0 bases at V and 4 bases at J, leaving 8 bases unmatched.

The J gene is TRBJ2-1, the V gene TRBV11-2; 11 bases fit TRBD2. J was trimmed by 8 bases and V by 5 bases; bases with no gene match: 14. The germline gives CDR1 SGHAT, CDR2 FQNNGV. This CDR3 spans 17 amino acids. The CDR3 here is CASSPGNLAGGPDEQFF. The CDR3, as DNA: TGTGCCAGCAGCCCGGGCAACTTAGCGGGAGGGCCGGATGAGCAGTTCTTC.

The CDR3 region has the DNA TGCGCCAGCAGCTGGGACAGCCAGAACACTGAAGCTTTCTTT. It encodes CASSWDSQNTEAFF. This chain connects TRBV5-1 to TRBJ1-1, with 7 bases that match TRBD1. The V segment lost 3 bases and the J segment 1 base; nucleotides outside the gene matches: 3. There are 14 residues in the CDR3. Germline V gives CDR1 SGHRS, CDR2 YFSETQ.

The chain links TRBV9 to TRBJ1-1; no reliable D call. The CDR3 contains 13 residues. Trimming shortened V by 2 bases and J by 6 bases, and 11 bases separated the two germline ends. The V gene's germline CDR1 is SGDLS and CDR2 YYNGEE. The CDR3 loop is CASSVMVESEAFF. For the CDR3, the DNA is TGTGCCAGCAGCGTTATGGTGGAGTCTGAAGCTTTCTTT.

V usage is TRBV27 and J usage is TRBJ1-2; possible D gene TRBD1, 5 bases. The V gene lost 4 bases and the J gene lost 5 bases, with 17 bases spanning the gap. CDR1 is MNHEY, CDR2 SMNVEV, per germline (reference sequence). The CDR3 runs 15 residues. CDR3 residues: CASSSLGVDLYGYTF. DNA of the CDR3: TGTGCCAGCAGTTCCCTGGGGGTGGATTTATATGGCTACACCTTC.

This rearrangement joins TRBV6-1 to TRBJ2-5; D call uncertain. Germline V lookup: CDR1 MNHNS, CDR2 SASEGT. The CDR3 loop spans 15 amino acids. V dropped 1 base and J dropped 1 base, with 10 bases sitting between them. The CDR3 region has the DNA TGTGCCAGCAGTGAAGATCGGTACAGCCAAGAGACCCAGTACTTC. It yields the protein CASSEDRYSQETQYF.

This clone was seen once. The chain joins TRBV7-6 to TRBJ2-2; 10 positions match TRBD2. This CDR3 spans 15 amino acids. V shed 4 bases, J shed 8 bases, and the junction held 7 bases outside the gene matches. CDR1 and CDR2 (germline): SGHVS, FNYEAQ. This CDR3 is CASSSLGTSAGELFF. The DNA of the CDR3 is TGTGCCAGCAGCTCCCTCGGGACTAGCGCTGGGGAGCTGTTTTTT.

This clone showed up just a few times. The chain employs TRBV5-4 and TRBJ2-5; D is unresolved. Germline assignment: CDR1 SGHNT and CDR2 YYREEE (reference sequence). With 4 bases removed from V and 1 base from J, the gap between germline ends came to 11 bases. CDR3 length equals 14 residues. The CDR3 spells CASSRGRLQETQYF. The CDR3 DNA sequence: TGTGCCAGCAGCCGAGGTCGGCTCCAAGAGACCCAGTACTTC.

The rearrangement links TRBV4-3 to TRBJ2-1; 10 bases align to TRBD2. Germline V gene lookup returns CDR1 LGHNA and CDR2 YSLEER. CDR3 length: 14 residues. With V trimmed by 6 bases and J by 8 bases, 7 bases remained unmatched. This chain's CDR3 is CASSVSGRADEQFF. CDR3 coding DNA: TGCGCCAGCAGTGTGAGCGGGAGGGCCGATGAGCAGTTCTTC.